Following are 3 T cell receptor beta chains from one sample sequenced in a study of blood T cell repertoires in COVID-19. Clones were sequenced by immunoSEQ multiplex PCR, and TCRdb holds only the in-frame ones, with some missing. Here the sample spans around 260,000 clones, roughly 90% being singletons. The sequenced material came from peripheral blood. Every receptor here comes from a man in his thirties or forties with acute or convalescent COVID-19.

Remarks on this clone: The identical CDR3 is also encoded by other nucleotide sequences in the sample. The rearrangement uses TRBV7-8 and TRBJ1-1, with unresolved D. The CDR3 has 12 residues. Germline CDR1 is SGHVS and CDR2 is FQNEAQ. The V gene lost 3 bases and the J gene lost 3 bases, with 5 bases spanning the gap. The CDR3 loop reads CASSFSDTEAFF. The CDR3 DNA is TGTGCCAGCAGCTTCTCGGACACTGAAGCTTTCTTT.

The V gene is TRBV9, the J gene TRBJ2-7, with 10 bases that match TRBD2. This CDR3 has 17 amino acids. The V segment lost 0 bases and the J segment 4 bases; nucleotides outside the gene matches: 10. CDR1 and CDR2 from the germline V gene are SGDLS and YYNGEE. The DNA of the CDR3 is TGTGCCAGCAGCGTAGAGTCTTTAGCGGGAGGCTTATACGAGCAGTACTTC. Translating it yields CASSVESLAGGLYEQYF.

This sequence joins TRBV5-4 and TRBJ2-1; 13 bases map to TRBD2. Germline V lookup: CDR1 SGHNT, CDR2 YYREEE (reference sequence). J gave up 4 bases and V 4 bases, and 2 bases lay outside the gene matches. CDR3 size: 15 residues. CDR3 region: CASSLGLAGYNEQFF. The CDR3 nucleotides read TGTGCCAGCAGCCTGGGACTAGCGGGGTACAATGAGCAGTTCTTC.